This T cell receptor beta chain came from a study of T-cell memory formation after mild COVID-19. Findings of the study overall: Contracting clones from day 15 to 85 showed balanced CD4/CD8; later expanders favored CD4+. Cross-reactive memory seemingly joined, as some responding clones were found in pre-infection memory.

This clonotype came up a few times. What it binds is unknown. TCRdb re-called the 5' RACE reads with MiXCR, one entry per CDR3 protein. The sample contains roughly 180,000 distinct CDR3 sequences, less than 20% of which appear only once. Germline CDR1 is SGHTA and CDR2 is FQGNSA. The CDR3 is made up of 14 amino acids. The V gene lost 1 base and the J gene lost 5 bases, with 11 bases spanning the gap. The sample consisted of PBMCs or a T cell subset sorted from them (not recorded which). V usage is TRBV7-2 and J usage is TRBJ1-1; D is possibly TRBD1 (5 bases). This clonotype originated in a man aged 18 to 35 who had mild COVID-19 (a few samples of this study predate the infection). Cell type and time point are not known. CDR3 protein: CASSLEAGRTEAFF. CDR3 coding DNA: TGTGCCAGCAGCTTAGAGGCAGGGAGGACTGAAGCTTTCTTT.